These 18 T cell receptor beta chains share one sample of origin, sequenced in a study of glioma-infiltrating T cells. The iRepertoire nested amplicon-rescue multiplex PCR amplified TCR alpha and beta CDR3s from RNA. One entry per CDR3 protein results from TCRdb running MiXCR on the multiplex PCR reads. The sample holds about 140,000 distinct CDR3 sequences, approximately 40% seen once. The sample comprised glioma tissue, nonneoplastic brain tissue, or PBMCs (not recorded which). The origin of the receptors is a human donor with low-grade glioma or glioblastoma, undergoing nonglioma brain surgery, or in good health (not recorded which).

J is TRBJ1-1 and V is TRBV2; tentative D call: TRBD1 (6 bases). The CDR3 totals 16 residues. V was trimmed by 8 bases and J by 0 bases, leaving 19 bases between them. In germline, CDR1 is SNHLY, CDR2 FYNNEI. CDR3 sequence: CASSFERGAMNTEAFF. The CDR3 bases are TGTGCCAGCTCCTTCGAAAGGGGGGCCATGAACACTGAAGCTTTCTTT.

This chain uses TRBV6-6 with TRBJ2-3, with D unclear. The V gene lost 2 bases and the J gene lost 5 bases, with 11 bases spanning the gap. The CDR3 totals 14 residues. Germline-derived CDR1 and CDR2 are MNHNY and SVGAGI (reference sequence). CDR3 region: CASSYTRTGDTQYF. The CDR3 coding sequence is TGTGCCAGCAGTTACACGAGGACCGGAGATACGCAGTATTTT.

The chain couples TRBV6-2 or TRBV6-3 to TRBJ2-1; 9 bases match TRBD1. The CDR3 contains 16 residues. Germline trimming cut 6 bases from V and 7 bases from J; bases unmatched to any gene: 13. Germline V CDR1 and CDR2: MNHEY, SVGEGT. The CDR3 DNA reads as TGTGCCAGCAGCTCGAACCGGGACAGGGCACGGAATGAGCAGTTCTTC. Encoded protein: CASSSNRDRARNEQFF.

The genes are TRBV7-9 and TRBJ2-7, with TRBD1 identical over 9 bases. The germline V gene has CDR1 SEHNR and CDR2 FQNEAQ (reference sequence). Trimming took 5 bases from V and 0 from J; bases not matched to a gene: 2. CDR3 size: 14 residues. In DNA form, the CDR3 reads TGTGCCAGCAGCGGGACAGGGATCTCCTACGAGCAGTACTTC. It yields the protein CASSGTGISYEQYF.

This clonotype was seen ten or more times. The chain recombines TRBV7-2 with TRBJ1-5; D not resolved. Germline V lookup: CDR1 SGHTA, CDR2 FQGNSA. CDR3 size: 13 residues. The V end lost 4 bases, the J end lost 6 bases, and 10 bases lay between the germline ends. The CDR3 region is CASSSAHVQPQHF. The CDR3 DNA sequence: TGTGCCAGCAGCTCCGCCCATGTTCAGCCCCAGCATTTT. Together with reference TRBV7-2 and TRBJ1-5, the CDR3 gives the full variable domain: GAGVSQSPSNKVTEKGKDVELRCDPISGHTALYWYRQSLGQGLEFLIYFQGNSAPDKSGLPSDRFSAERTGGSVSTLTIQRTQQEDSAVYLCASSSAHVQPQHFGDGTRLSIL.

This clonotype was seen a handful of times. The CDR3 DNA reads as TGTGCCAGCATATCGGGACAGGTTTCCTACGAGCAGTACTTC. Translating it yields CASISGQVSYEQYF. This chain links TRBV6-1 with TRBJ2-7, with 8 bases that match TRBD1. Trimming cost V 7 bases and J 1 base; bases outside gene matches: 6. This CDR3 region has 14 residues. Germline V CDR1 and CDR2: MNHNS, SASEGT.

As DNA, the CDR3 is TGTGCCAGTAGCCAGGCGTCCTACAATGAGCAGTTCTTC. Its translation is CASSQASYNEQFF. This rearrangement joins TRBV19 to TRBJ2-1, with D uncertain. This CDR3 region has 13 residues. The V gene lost 6 bases and the J gene lost 1 base, with 7 bases spanning the gap. From germline, CDR1 is LNHDA and CDR2 SQIVND (reference sequence).

The chain couples TRBV12-3 or TRBV12-4 to TRBJ1-3; no clear D gene. The length of the CDR3 is 13 residues. The ends were cut back, 6 bases at V and 1 base at J, with 7 bases in the middle. This CDR3 reads CASREMSGNTIYF. As DNA, the CDR3 is TGTGCCAGCAGGGAGATGTCTGGAAACACCATATATTTT.

The chain recombines TRBV28 with TRBJ1-2; D perhaps matches TRBD1 (6 bases). In germline, CDR1 is MDHEN, CDR2 SYDVKM. The CDR3 sequence is 16 residues long. Trimming cost V 3 bases and J 3 bases, with 17 bases left between them. CDR3 amino acids: CASSFLTGKGYYGYTF. CDR3 DNA sequence: TGTGCCAGCAGTTTCCTGACAGGAAAGGGGTACTATGGCTACACCTTC.

The CDR3 is CASGLSIGANTEAFF. In DNA, the CDR3 is TGTGCTAGTGGTTTGTCGATTGGGGCAAACACTGAAGCTTTCTTT. The chain recombines TRBV12-5 with TRBJ1-1, with D possibly matching TRBD1 (5 bases). Germline values: CDR1 LGHNT, CDR2 FRNRAP. V shed 2 bases and J shed 2 bases, with 12 bases lying between them. The CDR3 has 15 residues.

On this clonotype itself: The germline gene is not matched at one end of the junction; a read error may be the cause. The chain joins TRBV5-1 to TRBJ1-1; 8 bases are shared with TRBD1. The length of the CDR3 is 14 residues. CDR1 is SGHRS and CDR2 is YFSETQ in the germline V gene. Here the CDR3 reads CASSWDRSNTGAFF. As DNA, the CDR3 is TGCGCCAGCAGCTGGGACAGGTCGAACACTGGAGCTTTCTTT.

This clonotype showed up just a few times. J is TRBJ2-1 and V is TRBV28; D is perhaps TRBD1 (5 bases). The V and J ends lost 6 bases and 3 bases respectively, with 21 bases between them. This CDR3 spans 17 amino acids. Germline V gene data show CDR1 as MDHEN and CDR2 as SYDVKM. DNA of the CDR3: TGTGCCAGCAGCTCTACCCTACTGGGGCTCGACTACAATGAGCAGTTCTTC. Translated, it gives CASSSTLLGLDYNEQFF.

In this sample, this clonotype turned up once. The chain is built from TRBV6-2 or TRBV6-3 and TRBJ1-4, with D tentatively TRBD1 (5 bases). V lost 0 bases and J lost 5, with 13 bases in between. Germline values: CDR1 MNHEY, CDR2 SVGEGT. CDR3 length: 16 amino acids. The chain's CDR3 is CASSYSGAAGNEKLFF. Here the CDR3 DNA reads TGTGCCAGCAGTTACTCCGGGGCCGCTGGGAATGAAAAACTGTTTTTT.

The CDR3 spells CASSLEDLGDTEAFF. CDR3 sequence (DNA): TGTGCCAGCAGTTTAGAGGACCTTGGGGACACTGAAGCTTTCTTT. The V call is TRBV28, the J call TRBJ1-1; no firm D call. The CDR3 is 15 residues long. CDR1 and CDR2 from the germline V gene are MDHEN and SYDVKM. V was shortened by 2 bases and J by 3 bases, with 13 bases between the two germline ends. Full variable domain (missing parts from reference TRBV28 and TRBJ1-1): DVKVTQSSRYLVKRTGEKVFLECVQDMDHENMFWYRQDPGLGLRLIYFSYDVKMKEKGDIPEGYSVSREKKERFSLILESASTNQTSMYLCASSLEDLGDTEAFFGQGTRLTVV.

The chain couples TRBV6-1 to TRBJ2-5; 9 bases align to TRBD2. Trimming removed 5 bases from V and 5 bases from J; junction bases left unmatched: 6. CDR1 is MNHNS, CDR2 SASEGT, per germline. The CDR3 has 14 residues. This CDR3 reads CASSPTSGGETQYF. CDR3 DNA: TGTGCCAGCAGTCCGACTAGCGGTGGGGAGACCCAGTACTTC.

This clonotype was counted between two and nine times. The chain is built from TRBV4-3 and TRBJ1-2; 8 bases are a match to TRBD1. Losses at the gene ends were 0 bases for V and 4 bases for J; bases not matched to a gene: 7. The germline V gene has CDR1 LGHNA and CDR2 YSLEER. This CDR3 comprises 16 residues. The CDR3 protein is CASSQDRTGTGYGYTF. CDR3 bases: TGCGCCAGCAGCCAAGATAGGACAGGGACCGGCTATGGCTACACCTTC.

This clonotype was counted a few times. The rearrangement links TRBV6-1 to TRBJ1-5; a weak D match, TRBD1 (5 bases). Germline CDR1 is MNHNS and CDR2 is SASEGT. V was shortened by 5 bases and J by 9 bases, with 11 bases between the two germline ends. The CDR3 sequence is 12 residues long. CDR3 nucleotides: TGTGCCAGCAGTCACAGGTTCGTGCCCCAGCATTTT. Protein product: CASSHRFVPQHF.

This clonotype was seen many times. This chain connects TRBV20-1 to TRBJ1-1; D is undetermined. The V gene's germline CDR1 is DFQATT and CDR2 SNEGSKA (reference sequence). CDR3 length: 14 amino acids. V shed 5 bases and J shed 1 base, with 14 bases lying between them. Written as DNA, the CDR3 is TGCAGTGCTCCCTATCAGGCCTCGAACACTGAAGCTTTCTTT. It is translated as CSAPYQASNTEAFF.